A single sample gave rise to the 23 T cell receptor beta chains below, sequenced in a study of blood T cell repertoires in COVID-19. Sequenced by immunoSEQ multiplex PCR; TCRdb stores in-frame clones only, minus some. This repertoire shows about 380,000 clones, around 89% found once; its top ten account for 1.2%. Sequencing was done on a sample of PBMCs or T cells enriched from blood (not recorded which). These receptor sequences come from a woman between 18 and 30 years old who had recovered from COVID-19.

The chain employs TRBV6-2 or TRBV6-3 and TRBJ1-1; 11 bases line up with TRBD1. J lost 8 bases, V lost 5 bases, and 1 base had no gene match. Germline V gene sequence: CDR1 MNHEY, CDR2 SVGEGT. There are 12 residues in the CDR3. As DNA, the CDR3 is TGTGCCAGCAGTAGGGACAGGGGGGAAGCTTTCTTT. As protein: CASSRDRGEAFF.

The chain recombines TRBV5-1 with TRBJ2-7, with 9 nucleotides matching TRBD2. With V trimmed by 2 bases and J by 0 bases, 9 bases remained unmatched. Germline CDR1 reads SGHRS; CDR2 reads YFSETQ. The CDR3 runs 17 residues. The chain's CDR3 is CASSFTGGRGGSYEQYF. The DNA of the CDR3 is TGCGCCAGCAGCTTTACCGGAGGGCGGGGGGGCTCCTACGAGCAGTACTTC. The full variable domain, rest sourced from reference TRBV5-1 and TRBJ2-7, is KAGVTQTPRYLIKTRGQQVTLSCSPISGHRSVSWYQQTPGQGLQFLFEYFSETQRNKGNFPGRFSGRQFSNSRSEMNVSTLELGDSALYLCASSFTGGRGGSYEQYFGPGTRLTVT.

The V gene is TRBV2, the J gene TRBJ2-1; 7 nucleotides line up with TRBD1. This CDR3 is built from 16 residues. Trimming at V came to 1 base and at J to 0 bases, leaving 3 bases not matched to a gene. From germline, CDR1 is SNHLY and CDR2 FYNNEI. CDR3 in DNA: TGTGCCAGCAGTGAAGATGAGGGGGCCTCCTACAATGAGCAGTTCTTC. Translated: CASSEDEGASYNEQFF.

The V and J genes are TRBV28 and TRBJ1-2; TRBD1 aligns across 8 bases. The CDR3 covers 18 residues. Per germline, CDR1 MDHEN and CDR2 SYDVKM. The trim removed 1 base at V and 8 bases at J, leaving 18 bases unmatched. The CDR3 here is CASSLSAITSTGARGYTF. DNA for the CDR3: TGTGCCAGCAGTTTATCCGCCATTACCTCGACAGGGGCCAGGGGCTACACCTTC.

V is TRBV5-4 and J is TRBJ1-5; D unclear. V was pared by 1 base and J by 5 bases, with 10 bases between. The CDR3 sequence is 14 residues long. Germline V CDR1 and CDR2: SGHNT, YYREEE (reference sequence). The CDR3 nucleotides are TGTGCCAGCAGCTTGAAAGGCGGGGATCAGCCCCAGCATTTT. Residues: CASSLKGGDQPQHF.

This chain connects TRBV7-6 to TRBJ2-1; TRBD1 agrees at 10 bases. The V gene end was trimmed by 4 bases and the J gene end by 4 bases; junction bases not matched to a gene: 4. From germline, CDR1 is SGHVS and CDR2 FNYEAQ. The CDR3 is 15 amino acids. The CDR3 reads CASSSGTGEYNEQFF. In nucleotides, the CDR3 is TGTGCCAGCAGCTCCGGGACAGGGGAGTACAATGAGCAGTTCTTC.

The CDR3 DNA reads TGTGCCAGCAGCCAAGTCTCAGAGACCCAGTACTTC. As protein: CASSQVSETQYF. This rearrangement joins TRBV3-1 (or the pseudogene TRBV3-2) to TRBJ2-5; D is unresolved. Germline V gene sequence: CDR1 LGHDT, CDR2 YNNKEL (reference sequence). The CDR3 extends over 12 amino acids. Trimming pared 1 base from V and 4 bases from J, leaving 4 bases between.

This clone was observed a few times. The chain couples TRBV6-1 to TRBJ2-7; 7 bases are shared with TRBD1. The CDR3 has 16 residues. CDR1 and CDR2 (germline): MNHNS, SASEGT. V lost 0 bases to trimming and J lost 5 bases; unmatched junction nucleotides: 10. CDR3: CASSEALRDRADEQYF. DNA of the CDR3: TGTGCCAGCAGTGAAGCACTTCGCGACAGGGCCGACGAGCAGTACTTC.

The CDR3 reads CASSYLYRDSPLHF. DNA of the CDR3: TGTGCCAGCAGTTACCTCTACCGAGATTCACCCCTCCACTTT. The V gene is TRBV6-2 or TRBV6-3, the J gene TRBJ1-6; D is unresolved. The CDR3 extends over 14 amino acids. Germline CDR1 is MNHEY and CDR2 is SVGEGT. The V gene lost 2 bases and the J gene lost 8 bases, with 10 bases spanning the gap.

The V and J genes are TRBV6-5 and TRBJ1-5; D might be TRBD1 (5 bases). The V end was cut by 7 bases, the J end by 2 bases, with 15 bases between. Germline V gene sequence: CDR1 MNHEY, CDR2 SVGAGI. The CDR3 has 15 amino acids. The CDR3 loop reads CASIRNPRGNQPQHF. CDR3 sequence (DNA): TGTGCCAGCATCCGGAACCCCAGGGGCAATCAGCCCCAGCATTTT.

The chain is built from TRBV12-3 or TRBV12-4 and TRBJ2-2, with D perhaps TRBD1 (6 bases). Trimming left V 5 bases short and J 8 bases short, with 9 bases between. The CDR3 totals 12 residues. In nucleotides, the CDR3 is TGTGCCAGCAGTACAGGGAGTGGGGAGCTGTTTTTT. The encoded protein is CASSTGSGELFF.

The V and J genes are TRBV11-1 and TRBJ2-5; tentative D call: TRBD2 (7 bases). The CDR3 is made up of 14 amino acids. V was shortened by 5 bases and J by 7 bases, with 17 bases between the two germline ends. Germline CDR1 reads SGHAT; CDR2 reads FQDESV (reference sequence). CDR3 coding DNA: TGTGCCAGCAGCCGGGGGGCAGGGTCCGGGACCCAGTACTTC. Its protein is CASSRGAGSGTQYF.

This chain links TRBV7-8 with TRBJ1-1; D unresolved. The CDR3 is 14 amino acids. The V and J ends lost 8 bases and 0 bases respectively, with 13 bases between them. Germline CDR1 and CDR2: SGHVS and FQNEAQ. CDR3 DNA: TGTGCCAGCCGTCTTGGCTTCATGAACACTGAAGCTTTCTTT. The encoded protein is CASRLGFMNTEAFF.

V and J are TRBV5-4 and TRBJ1-2; D may be TRBD1 (5 bases). CDR1 is SGHNT and CDR2 is YYREEE in the germline V gene (reference sequence). This CDR3 is built from 15 residues. V lost 4 bases and J 3 bases, leaving 16 bases between the germline ends. This CDR3 reads CASSNGTTVHYGYTF. CDR3 nucleotide sequence: TGTGCCAGCAGCAACGGGACTACCGTTCACTATGGCTACACCTTC.

The chain is built from TRBV5-8 and TRBJ2-7; TRBD2 is a possible D gene (6 bases). This CDR3 comprises 15 residues. The germline V gene encodes CDR1 SGHTS and CDR2 YDEGEE. V shed 0 bases and J shed 6 bases, with 16 bases lying between them. The CDR3 nucleotides read TGTGCCAGCAGCTTGGAACTAGCCCCTGGGTTCGAGCAGTACTTC. This gives the protein CASSLELAPGFEQYF.

This chain links TRBV19 with TRBJ1-6; D perhaps matches TRBD1 (6 bases). This CDR3 contains 16 residues. V lost 6 bases, J lost 0 bases, and 12 bases lay in between. The germline V gene encodes CDR1 LNHDA and CDR2 SQIVND (reference sequence). The CDR3 DNA follows: TGTGCCAGTAGGACCACAGGGAGCTCCTATAATTCACCCCTCCACTTT. Its protein product is CASRTTGSSYNSPLHF.

This rearrangement joins TRBV19 to TRBJ1-6; 7 positions agree with TRBD1. Losses at the gene ends were 6 bases for V and 5 bases for J; bases not matched to a gene: 10. Germline V gene data show CDR1 as LNHDA and CDR2 as SQIVND (reference sequence). This CDR3 region has 16 residues. The CDR3 region is CASSMTGQKDNSPLHF. CDR3 coding DNA: TGTGCCAGTAGCATGACGGGACAGAAAGATAATTCACCCCTCCACTTT.

This CDR3 reads CASSYGLDTDTQYF. For the CDR3, the DNA is TGTGCCAGTAGCTACGGACTTGACACAGATACGCAGTATTTT. The V call is TRBV19, the J call TRBJ2-3; TRBD2 might be the D (5 bases). V lost 6 bases to trimming and J lost 2 bases, with 12 bases between them. Germline CDR1 is LNHDA and CDR2 is SQIVND (reference sequence). CDR3 length: 14 amino acids.

V is TRBV9 and J is TRBJ2-2; 7 nucleotides agree with TRBD1. Trimming removed 2 bases from V and 0 bases from J; junction bases left unmatched: 1. Germline V gene lookup returns CDR1 SGDLS and CDR2 YYNGEE. This CDR3 is 15 amino acids long. In nucleotides, the CDR3 is TGTGCCAGCAGCGTGACAGGGACGAACACCGGGGAGCTGTTTTTT. Its translation: CASSVTGTNTGELFF.

A single count supports this clone. The gene calls are TRBV6-5 and TRBJ1-1; the D is unclear. CDR1 and CDR2 from the germline V gene are MNHEY and SVGAGI. The CDR3 is 13 amino acids. The V gene lost 4 bases and the J gene lost 1 base, with 7 bases spanning the gap. In nucleotides, the CDR3 is TGTGCCAGCAGTTTATCGGGGAACACTGAAGCTTTCTTT. It codes for CASSLSGNTEAFF.

This clone was detected once. The chain joins TRBV4-1 to TRBJ2-2; D is unclear. CDR3 length: 12 amino acids. Trimming stripped 5 bases from V and 6 bases from J, with 7 bases between. Germline CDR1 and CDR2: MGHRA and YSYEKL. The DNA for the CDR3 is TGCGCCAGCAGCGCGGAATCCGGGGAGCTGTTTTTT. Its protein is CASSAESGELFF.

The J gene is TRBJ2-3, the V gene TRBV5-4; 12 bases line up with TRBD2. CDR3 length: 16 amino acids. Germline assignment: CDR1 SGHNT and CDR2 YYREEE (reference sequence). Trimming cost V 4 bases and J 7 bases; bases outside gene matches: 10. CDR3 protein: CASSLAPSGGANTQYF. Here the CDR3 DNA reads TGTGCCAGCAGCCTTGCCCCTAGCGGGGGGGCTAATACGCAGTATTTT.

The chain couples TRBV6-5 to TRBJ2-7, with D possibly TRBD1 on 6 matching bases. In germline, CDR1 is MNHEY, CDR2 SVGAGI. The CDR3 is made up of 14 amino acids. V was trimmed by 5 bases and J by 1 base, leaving 12 bases between them. The CDR3 DNA follows: TGTGCCAGCAGTATGGACAGCCCTTCCTACGAGCAGTACTTC. Translating gives CASSMDSPSYEQYF.